This T cell receptor (beta chain) was sequenced for a study of blood T cell repertoires in COVID-19. Study information: Collection of acute and convalescent COVID-19 samples took place in the United States, Italy and Spain. Nucleic acid was either cDNA or gDNA, and it came from T cells, B-cell-depleted T cells, or PBMCs.

CDR3 length: 13 residues. The ends were cut back, 1 base at V and 2 bases at J, with 5 bases in the middle. Per the germline V gene, CDR1 is MGHRA and CDR2 is YSYEKL. The method was immunoSEQ multiplex PCR; TCRdb's version includes in-frame clones alone and lacks a portion of them. Altogether roughly 410,000 clones are present, around 90% being singletons, with the ten largest covering approximately 1.2%. The sequenced material came from peripheral blood. The source is a man aged 40-49 years with acute or convalescent COVID-19. The chain recombines TRBV4-1 with TRBJ2-5; D is ambiguous. The CDR3: CASSQVKQETQYF. CDR3 sequence (DNA): TGCGCCAGCAGCCAAGTCAAACAAGAGACCCAGTACTTC.